One sample yielded the 10 T cell receptor beta chains listed below, sequenced in a study of CD8+ T cells in alopecia areata. RNA, once extracted, was reverse transcribed into cDNA for use as the sequencing template. The method was immunoSEQ multiplex PCR; TCRdb's version includes in-frame clones alone and lacks a portion of them. The table includes about 200,000 clones, around three fifths detected once. Documented treatment: oral pan-JAK inhibitor, 5-10 mg twice daily. The material sequenced was CD4+ T cells sorted from blood, taken at week 4, from a patient treated with tofacitinib. These receptors were collected from a human donor with alopecia areata.

This clone has a handful of counts. This rearrangement joins TRBV2 to TRBJ2-1; D gene uncertain. The CDR3 has 12 residues. Trimming removed 4 bases from V and 3 bases from J, with 4 bases in between. CDR1 and CDR2 (germline): SNHLY, FYNNEI. CDR3 in amino acids: CASSGGYNEQFF. The CDR3 DNA sequence: TGTGCCAGCAGTGGAGGCTACAATGAGCAGTTCTTC.

Comments on this clone: At the DNA level, this CDR3 is encoded by other sequences in the same sample as well. The chain links TRBV2 to TRBJ2-5, with no clear D. Deletions cut 4 bases from V and 4 bases from J, with 7 bases between. The CDR3 has 12 amino acids. Germline V gives CDR1 SNHLY, CDR2 FYNNEI. This CDR3 reads CASSGVGETQYF. The CDR3 coding sequence is TGTGCCAGCAGTGGGGTGGGAGAGACCCAGTACTTC.

The chain couples TRBV25-1 to TRBJ1-2; 9 bases map to TRBD1. This CDR3 has 13 amino acids. Germline CDR1 is MGHDK and CDR2 is SYGVNS. V lost 6 bases, J lost 4 bases, and 3 bases stayed unmatched. The CDR3 is CASSKGQGYGYTF. The CDR3 DNA reads as TGTGCCAGCAGCAAGGGACAGGGCTATGGCTACACCTTC.

The rearrangement links TRBV11-2 to TRBJ2-6; D may be TRBD1 (5 bases). V was pared by 1 base and J by 2 bases, with 9 bases between. The CDR3 is made up of 16 amino acids. The germline V gene has CDR1 SGHAT and CDR2 FQNNGV. In DNA form, the CDR3 reads TGTGCCAGCAGCTTAGTCCCAGGGACTGGGGCCAACGTCCTGACTTTC. Its protein is CASSLVPGTGANVLTF.

This chain connects TRBV29-1 to TRBJ2-7, with 11 bases identical to TRBD2. The CDR3 extends over 14 amino acids. Trimming removed 7 bases from V and 5 bases from J; junction bases left unmatched: 10. Germline loops: CDR1 SQVTM, CDR2 ANQGSEA. For the CDR3, the DNA is TGCAGCGCTATGGGAACTAGCGGGGGACACGAGCAGTACTTC. Protein: CSAMGTSGGHEQYF.

The rearrangement links TRBV30 to TRBJ1-1; D remains ambiguous. The CDR3 runs 13 residues. Trimming removed 2 bases from V and 5 bases from J, with 12 bases in between. Germline V CDR1 and CDR2: GTSNPN, SVGIG (reference sequence). The CDR3 here is CAWSRRSRTEAFF. In DNA form, the CDR3 reads TGTGCCTGGAGTAGGAGGAGCAGAACTGAAGCTTTCTTT.

This clone has only a few counts. This rearrangement joins TRBV6-1 to TRBJ1-2; D gene unclear. V shed 3 bases and J shed 4 bases, with 12 bases lying between them. Germline CDR1 reads MNHNS; CDR2 reads SASEGT. This CDR3 is built from 14 residues. CDR3 nucleotide sequence: TGTGCCAGCAGTGAGCAGGACGGATTCTATGGCTACACCTTC. It is translated as CASSEQDGFYGYTF.

This clone came up a few times. J is TRBJ1-1 and V is TRBV11-2, with D unresolved. V was clipped by 3 bases and J by 1 base, with 6 bases between them. This CDR3 region has 13 residues. In germline, CDR1 is SGHAT, CDR2 FQNNGV. CDR3 amino acids: CASSFGTNTEAFF. The CDR3 coding sequence is TGTGCCAGCAGCTTTGGCACGAACACTGAAGCTTTCTTT.

This rearrangement joins TRBV2 to TRBJ1-2, with D possibly matching TRBD1 (6 bases). There are 14 residues in the CDR3. V was clipped by 5 bases and J by 6 bases, with 16 bases between them. Per germline, CDR1 SNHLY and CDR2 FYNNEI. The CDR3 protein is CASSYSTGMDGYTF. CDR3 in DNA: TGTGCCAGCAGTTACTCCACAGGGATGGATGGCTACACCTTC.

This clone was detected only a few times. The chain employs TRBV13 and TRBJ2-7; D gene uncertain. The germline V gene has CDR1 PRHDT and CDR2 FYEKMQ (reference sequence). This CDR3 has 16 amino acids. Between the trimmed V and J ends, which lost 4 bases and 0 bases, there was a span of 16 bases. The CDR3, as DNA: TGTGCCAGCAGCTCCCCTTCGGTTACTAACTCCTACGAGCAGTACTTC. Protein product: CASSSPSVTNSYEQYF.